The next 22 T cell receptor beta chains were all read from a single sample in a study of shared clonotypes between healthy human individuals. The table came from immunoSEQ multiplex PCR; TCRdb's copy has only in-frame clones and leaves some out. The sample holds around 440,000 clones, roughly four fifths seen once. The sample was PBMCs. Every receptor here comes from a woman between 35 and 50 years old in good health. Some clones in this sample may be carry-over from other donors' samples.

The chain combines TRBV19 with TRBJ1-5; D remains ambiguous. Trimming took 6 bases from V and 3 from J, leaving 9 bases between them. The CDR3 is 13 residues long. Per germline, CDR1 LNHDA and CDR2 SQIVND (reference sequence). CDR3 protein: CASRPVPNQPQHF. The CDR3 bases are TGTGCCAGTAGACCAGTACCCAATCAGCCCCAGCATTTT.

This rearrangement joins TRBV4-1 to TRBJ2-1; possible D gene TRBD2, 5 bases. The V gene lost 0 bases and the J gene lost 14 bases, with 8 bases spanning the gap. Germline assignment: CDR1 MGHRA and CDR2 YSYEKL. The CDR3 runs 11 residues. The CDR3 DNA is TGCGCCAGCAGCCAAGAGAGGGATGAGTTCTTC. Its translation: CASSQERDEFF.

This clone was counted many times. Other DNA sequences in the sample encode the same CDR3. The rearrangement uses TRBV30 and TRBJ1-1; D is undetermined. CDR1 is GTSNPN and CDR2 is SVGIG in the germline V gene (reference sequence). The CDR3 is 18 amino acids. Trimming pared 1 base from V and 3 bases from J, leaving 24 bases between. The CDR3 coding sequence is TGTGCCTGGAGTGCCTCCCAGGTCCGACGGGGATCGGACACTGAAGCTTTCTTT. Its translation: CAWSASQVRRGSDTEAFF.

This chain connects TRBV15 to TRBJ2-5; TRBD1 matches 7 bases. Germline V CDR1 and CDR2: LNHNV, YYDKDF (reference sequence). V gave up 6 bases and J gave up 1 base; unmatched junction bases: 5. The CDR3 is 14 residues long. The DNA of the CDR3 is TGTGCCACCAGGTCCGGGACAGTCCAAGAGACCCAGTACTTC. Translated: CATRSGTVQETQYF.

This clone has only a few counts. V and J are TRBV11-2 and TRBJ2-7; 7 bases line up with TRBD1. CDR1 and CDR2 from the germline V gene are SGHAT and FQNNGV. This CDR3 region has 16 residues. V dropped 2 bases and J dropped 1; count of bases not matched to a gene: 8. The CDR3 sequence is CASSLTLTGLSYEQYF. CDR3 DNA sequence: TGTGCCAGCAGCTTAACCCTGACAGGGCTGTCCTACGAGCAGTACTTC.

V and J are TRBV19 and TRBJ1-5, with 9 bases aligning to TRBD1. The CDR3 runs to 15 residues. With V trimmed by 7 bases and J by 4 bases, 8 bases remained unmatched. Germline V gene data show CDR1 as LNHDA and CDR2 as SQIVND (reference sequence). The CDR3 reads CASKATGGYNQPQHF. The CDR3 DNA follows: TGTGCCAGTAAAGCGACAGGGGGTTATAATCAGCCCCAGCATTTT.

CDR3 sequence: CATSRGVGSRREHEQYF. CDR3 nucleotides: TGTGCCACCAGCAGAGGTGTAGGGTCAAGAAGGGAACACGAGCAGTACTTC. The V gene is TRBV15, the J gene TRBJ2-7; D call uncertain. Trimming left V 1 base short and J 5 bases short, with 21 bases between. Germline V lookup: CDR1 LNHNV, CDR2 YYDKDF (reference sequence). This CDR3 is built from 17 residues.

This clone was seen many times. The gene calls are TRBV2 and TRBJ2-5, with 8 bases matching TRBD2. The CDR3 contains 13 residues. Germline assignment: CDR1 SNHLY and CDR2 FYNNEI. Trimming cost V 8 bases and J 1 base; bases outside gene matches: 3. The CDR3 here is CASVSGSQETQYF. CDR3 DNA: TGTGCCAGCGTGAGCGGGAGCCAAGAGACCCAGTACTTC.

The chain couples TRBV5-1 to TRBJ2-2; D is uncertain. The CDR3 is 15 amino acids. Germline V lookup: CDR1 SGHRS, CDR2 YFSETQ. V dropped 1 base and J dropped 9 bases, with 16 bases sitting between them. CDR3 protein: CASSLYWEWGRELFF. For the CDR3, the DNA is TGCGCCAGCAGCTTGTATTGGGAATGGGGTCGGGAGCTGTTTTTT.

The chain combines TRBV6-6 with TRBJ1-1; 9 positions agree with TRBD1. This CDR3 contains 13 residues. Trimming took 5 bases from V and 3 from J; bases not matched to a gene: 1. Per the germline V gene, CDR1 is MNHNY and CDR2 is SVGAGI (reference sequence). DNA of the CDR3: TGTGCCAGCAGTCGACAGGGGGACACTGAAGCTTTCTTT. It translates to CASSRQGDTEAFF.

The rearrangement joins TRBV30 to TRBJ1-1; the D is unclear. Germline CDR1 is GTSNPN and CDR2 is SVGIG (reference sequence). Trimming left V 0 bases short and J 1 base short, with 9 bases between. The CDR3 has 14 residues. CDR3 sequence reads: CAWSVRRTNTEAFF. The CDR3 DNA is TGTGCCTGGAGTGTGAGGAGGACGAACACTGAAGCTTTCTTT.

This chain connects TRBV4-3 to TRBJ2-1, with 10 bases matching TRBD2. Germline V CDR1 and CDR2: LGHNA, YSLEER. The CDR3 covers 18 residues. V gave up 6 bases and J gave up 1 base; unmatched junction bases: 12. CDR3 loop: CASSTGVLAGPSYNEQFF. The CDR3 nucleotides are TGCGCCAGCAGTACAGGGGTACTAGCGGGACCTTCCTACAATGAGCAGTTCTTC.

The rearrangement uses TRBV5-1 and TRBJ2-1; the D gene is possibly TRBD2 (6 bases). The CDR3 totals 13 residues. Germline V gene sequence: CDR1 SGHRS, CDR2 YFSETQ. V was cut by 4 bases and J by 7 bases, with 12 bases left in between. This chain's CDR3 is CASSPNGGNEQFF. The CDR3 DNA sequence: TGCGCCAGCAGCCCGAACGGGGGAAATGAGCAGTTCTTC.

On this clone: It differs at one base from a far larger clone, so likely a read error. As the CDR3 is not closed by the conserved phenylalanine or tryptophan, this likely results from a read error. The CDR3 spells CATSTRTGGYTS. For the CDR3, the DNA is TGTGCCACCAGCACCCGGACGGGAGGCTACACCTCC. The gene calls are TRBV15 and TRBJ1-2; D remains ambiguous. V shed 4 bases and J shed 8 bases, with 11 bases lying between them. The CDR3 extends over 12 amino acids. Germline CDR1 LNHNV, CDR2 YYDKDF (reference sequence).

This clone was seen just once. V gene TRBV28 combines with J gene TRBJ1-1, with 8 bases that match TRBD1. V dropped 6 bases and J dropped 5; count of bases not matched to a gene: 8. CDR1 is MDHEN, CDR2 SYDVKM, per germline. The CDR3 runs to 14 residues. In nucleotides, the CDR3 is TGTGCCAGCAGCCTTTACAGGGGGAGAACTGAAGCTTTCTTT. Its protein is CASSLYRGRTEAFF.

As to this clone: This likely reflects a read error, since a far larger clone is one base away. Other DNA variants within this sample encode the same CDR3. The V and J genes are TRBV30 and TRBJ2-7, with TRBD2 matching over 11 bases. CDR1 GTSNPN and CDR2 SVGIG come from the germline V gene (reference sequence). The CDR3 is 14 residues long. The V gene end was trimmed by 4 bases and the J gene end by 3 bases; junction bases not matched to a gene: 5. The CDR3 reads CAWTALAGGYEQYF. In DNA form, the CDR3 reads TGTGCCTGGACTGCGCTAGCGGGAGGCTACGAGCAGTACTTC. The full variable domain, its missing parts supplied by reference TRBV30 and TRBJ2-7, is SQTIHQWPATLVQPVGSPLSLECTVEGTSNPNLYWYRQAAGRGLQLLFYSVGIGQISSEVPQNLSASRPQDRQFILSSKKLLLSDSGFYLCAWTALAGGYEQYFGPGTRLTVT.

This clone was detected only once. A clone one base away is much larger, so this may be a read error. This chain uses TRBV7-2 with TRBJ2-7; weak D call: TRBD2 (6 bases). This CDR3 is built from 17 residues. Germline-derived CDR1 and CDR2 are SGHTA and FQGNSA. The CDR3 here is CASCLPEEGLLTYEQYF. The CDR3 coding sequence is TGTGCCAGCTGCTTACCCGAGGAGGGACTTCTAACCTACGAGCAGTACTTC.

The chain joins TRBV7-2 to TRBJ2-7; possibly TRBD2 for D (6 bases). The CDR3 extends over 15 amino acids. Germline assignment: CDR1 SGHTA and CDR2 FQGNSA. With 5 bases removed from V and 1 base from J, the gap between germline ends came to 15 bases. In DNA, the CDR3 is TGTGCCAGCAGCCGGGACTGGGGGAAGTCCTACGAGCAGTACTTC. It specifies CASSRDWGKSYEQYF.

The chain carries TRBV30 and TRBJ2-1, with D tentatively TRBD2 (6 bases). Trimming shortened V by 4 bases and J by 6 bases, and 13 bases separated the two germline ends. From germline, CDR1 is GTSNPN and CDR2 SVGIG (reference sequence). CDR3 size: 13 residues. CDR3 loop: CAWKELALNEQFF. The CDR3, as DNA: TGTGCCTGGAAGGAACTAGCCCTCAATGAGCAGTTCTTC.

The gene calls are TRBV5-1 and TRBJ1-2, with D perhaps TRBD1 (6 bases). Germline V lookup: CDR1 SGHRS, CDR2 YFSETQ. The V end lost 0 bases, the J end lost 4 bases, and 13 bases lay between the germline ends. The CDR3 is 15 residues long. In DNA, the CDR3 is TGCGCCAGCAGCTTGGGGACAGTGAACGGCTATGGCTACACCTTC. Translated: CASSLGTVNGYGYTF.

In its sample, this clone was seen many times. The rearrangement links TRBV29-1 to TRBJ2-6, with D possibly matching TRBD1 (6 bases). This CDR3 is built from 16 residues. From germline, CDR1 is SQVTM and CDR2 ANQGSEA. Trimming pared 7 bases from V and 0 bases from J, leaving 16 bases between. The CDR3: CSAARDTDSGANVLTF. CDR3 in DNA: TGCAGCGCCGCCAGGGACACCGACTCTGGGGCCAACGTCCTGACTTTC.

V is TRBV9 and J is TRBJ2-7; 11 bases are a match to TRBD2. This CDR3 is built from 15 residues. The J segment lost 1 base and the V segment lost 4 bases, leaving 4 bases of the junction unmatched. Germline CDR1 SGDLS, CDR2 YYNGEE. The CDR3 region has the DNA TGTGCCAGCAGCCCTACTAGCGGGAGTTCCTACGAGCAGTACTTC. Encoded protein: CASSPTSGSSYEQYF.